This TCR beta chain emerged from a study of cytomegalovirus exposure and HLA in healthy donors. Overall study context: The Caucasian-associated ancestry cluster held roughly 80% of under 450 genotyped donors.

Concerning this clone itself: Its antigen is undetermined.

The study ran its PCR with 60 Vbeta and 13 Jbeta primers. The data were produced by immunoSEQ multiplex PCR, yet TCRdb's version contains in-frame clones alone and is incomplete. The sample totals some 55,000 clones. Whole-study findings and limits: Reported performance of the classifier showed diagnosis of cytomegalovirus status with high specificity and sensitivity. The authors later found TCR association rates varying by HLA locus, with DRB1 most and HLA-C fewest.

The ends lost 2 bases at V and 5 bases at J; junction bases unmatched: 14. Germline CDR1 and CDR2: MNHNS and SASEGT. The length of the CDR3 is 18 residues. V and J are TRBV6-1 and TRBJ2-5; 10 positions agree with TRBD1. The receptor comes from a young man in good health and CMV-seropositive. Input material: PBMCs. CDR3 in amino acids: CASSENNGLGQGWETQYF. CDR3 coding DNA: TGTGCCAGCAGTGAAAATAACGGCCTGGGACAGGGGTGGGAGACCCAGTACTTC.